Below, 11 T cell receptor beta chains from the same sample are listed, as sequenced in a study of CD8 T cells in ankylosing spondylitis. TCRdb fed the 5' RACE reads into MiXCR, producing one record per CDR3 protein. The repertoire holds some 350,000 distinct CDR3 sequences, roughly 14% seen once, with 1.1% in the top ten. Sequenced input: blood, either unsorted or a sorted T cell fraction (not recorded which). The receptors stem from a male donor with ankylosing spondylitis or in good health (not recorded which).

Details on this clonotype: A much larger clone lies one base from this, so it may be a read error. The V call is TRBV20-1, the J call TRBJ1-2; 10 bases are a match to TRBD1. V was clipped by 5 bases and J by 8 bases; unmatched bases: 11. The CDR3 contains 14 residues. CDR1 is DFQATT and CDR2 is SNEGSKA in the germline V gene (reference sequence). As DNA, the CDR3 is TGCAGTGCTCTCGCCGGACAGGGGGTGTTCGGCTACACCTTC. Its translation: CSALAGQGVFGYTF.

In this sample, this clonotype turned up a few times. The CDR3 sequence is CASSQVAGGPDTQYF. Here the CDR3 DNA reads TGTGCCAGCAGCCAAGTAGCGGGAGGACCAGATACGCAGTATTTT. This rearrangement joins TRBV14 to TRBJ2-3, with TRBD2 identical over 10 bases. The CDR3 runs 15 residues. Germline V gene lookup returns CDR1 SGHDN and CDR2 FVKESK. With V trimmed by 1 base and J by 4 bases, 2 bases remained unmatched.

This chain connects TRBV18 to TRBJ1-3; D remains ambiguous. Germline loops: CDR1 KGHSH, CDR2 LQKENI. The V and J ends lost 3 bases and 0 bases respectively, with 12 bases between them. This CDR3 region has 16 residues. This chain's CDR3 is CASSPSSEPSGNTIYF. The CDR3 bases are TGTGCCAGCTCACCCTCCTCGGAACCCTCTGGAAACACCATATATTTT.

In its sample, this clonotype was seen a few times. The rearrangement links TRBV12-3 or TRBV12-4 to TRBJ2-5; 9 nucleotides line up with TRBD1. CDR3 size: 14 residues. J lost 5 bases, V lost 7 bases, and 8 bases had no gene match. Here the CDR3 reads CASTTGGAEETQYF. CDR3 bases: TGTGCCAGCACTACAGGGGGCGCAGAGGAGACCCAGTACTTC.

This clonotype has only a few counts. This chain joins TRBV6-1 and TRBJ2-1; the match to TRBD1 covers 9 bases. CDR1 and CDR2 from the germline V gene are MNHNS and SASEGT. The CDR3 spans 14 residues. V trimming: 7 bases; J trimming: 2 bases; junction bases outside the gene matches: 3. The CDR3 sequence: CASIWTGAYNEQFF. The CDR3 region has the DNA TGTGCCAGCATATGGACAGGGGCCTACAATGAGCAGTTCTTC.

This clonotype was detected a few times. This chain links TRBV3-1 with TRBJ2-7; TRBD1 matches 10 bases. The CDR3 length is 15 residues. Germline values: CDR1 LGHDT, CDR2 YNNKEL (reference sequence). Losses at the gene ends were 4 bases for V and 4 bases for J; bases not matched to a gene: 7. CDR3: CASSPRDRGMYEQYF. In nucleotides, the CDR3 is TGTGCCAGCAGCCCCCGGGACAGGGGCATGTACGAGCAGTACTTC.

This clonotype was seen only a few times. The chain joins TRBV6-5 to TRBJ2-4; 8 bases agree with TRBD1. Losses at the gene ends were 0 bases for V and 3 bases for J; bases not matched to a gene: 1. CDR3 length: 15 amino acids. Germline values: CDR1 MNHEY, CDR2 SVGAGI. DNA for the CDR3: TGTGCCAGCAGTTACTCCGGACAGGGCAAAAACATTCAGTACTTC. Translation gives CASSYSGQGKNIQYF.

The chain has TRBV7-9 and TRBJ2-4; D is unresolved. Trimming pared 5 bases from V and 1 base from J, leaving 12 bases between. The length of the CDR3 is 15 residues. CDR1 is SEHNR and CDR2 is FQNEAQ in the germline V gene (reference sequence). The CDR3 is CASSPNAVAKNIQYF. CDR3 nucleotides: TGTGCCAGCAGCCCGAACGCGGTGGCCAAAAACATTCAGTACTTC.

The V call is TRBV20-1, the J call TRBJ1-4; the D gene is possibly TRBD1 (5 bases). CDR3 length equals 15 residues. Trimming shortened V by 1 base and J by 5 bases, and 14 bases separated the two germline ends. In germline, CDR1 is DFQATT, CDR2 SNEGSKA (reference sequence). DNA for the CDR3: TGCAGTGCTAGAGGACGTAGGGGAACGAATGAAAAACTGTTTTTT. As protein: CSARGRRGTNEKLFF.

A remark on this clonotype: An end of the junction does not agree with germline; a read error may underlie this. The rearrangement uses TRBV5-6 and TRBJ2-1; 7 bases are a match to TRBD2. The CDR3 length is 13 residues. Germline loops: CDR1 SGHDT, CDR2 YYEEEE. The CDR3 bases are TGTGCCATCAGCTTGGGGGGGATAAGCGGGGAGTTCTTC. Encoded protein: CAISLGGISGEFF.

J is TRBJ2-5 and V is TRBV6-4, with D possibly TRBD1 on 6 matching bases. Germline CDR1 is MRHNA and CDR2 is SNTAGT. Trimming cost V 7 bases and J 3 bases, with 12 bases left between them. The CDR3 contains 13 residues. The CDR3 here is CASTSGVEETQYF. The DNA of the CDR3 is TGTGCCAGCACGTCAGGGGTAGAAGAGACCCAGTACTTC.